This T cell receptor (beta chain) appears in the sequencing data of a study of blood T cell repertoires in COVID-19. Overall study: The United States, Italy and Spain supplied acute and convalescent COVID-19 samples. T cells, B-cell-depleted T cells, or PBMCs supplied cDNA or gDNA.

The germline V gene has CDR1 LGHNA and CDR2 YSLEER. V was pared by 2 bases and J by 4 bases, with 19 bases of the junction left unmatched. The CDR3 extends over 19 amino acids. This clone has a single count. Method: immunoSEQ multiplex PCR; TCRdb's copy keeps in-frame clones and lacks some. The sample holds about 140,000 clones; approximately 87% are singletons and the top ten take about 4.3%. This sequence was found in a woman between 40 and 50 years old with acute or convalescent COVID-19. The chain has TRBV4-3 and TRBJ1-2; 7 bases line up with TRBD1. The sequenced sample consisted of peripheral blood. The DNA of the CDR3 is TGCGCCAGCAGCCAAAGCAGCCCCACCCGACAGGGTGGGGTCTATGGCTACACCTTC. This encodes CASSQSSPTRQGGVYGYTF.